These 14 T cell receptor beta chains were all obtained from the same sample, sequenced in a study of persistence of HIV-infected CD4 T cells. The libraries were made with immunoSEQ version 4 in survey mode. Profiling relied on immunoSEQ multiplex PCR, and the TCRdb table lists in-frame clones only, not all of them. This table holds fewer than 35,000 clones, 82% found once. No antigen has been assigned to these receptors. Stimulation used approximately 9.6 ug/mL lysate from CMV-infected fibroblasts. CD40L/CD69 double-negative CD45RO-high memory CD4+ T cells were collected. This material consisted of CD4+ T cells sorted from PBMCs after approximately 19-hour stimulation, taken from a patient who received antiretroviral therapy. The receptors were gathered from an adult woman with HIV who was CMV-seropositive.

The chain recombines TRBV7-2 with TRBJ2-5, with 9 bases matching TRBD1. The V gene's germline CDR1 is SGHTA and CDR2 FQGNSA. Losses at the gene ends were 3 bases for V and 5 bases for J; bases not matched to a gene: 4. The CDR3 contains 14 residues. The CDR3 loop is CASSFDRGLETQYF. In nucleotides, the CDR3 is TGTGCCAGCAGCTTCGACAGGGGGTTGGAGACCCAGTACTTC.

This chain joins TRBV28 and TRBJ1-2, with D uncertain. Trimming pared 5 bases from V and 4 bases from J, leaving 8 bases between. CDR3 length: 12 amino acids. The germline CDR1 and CDR2 sequences are MDHEN and SYDVKM. The DNA of the CDR3 is TGTGCCAGCAGTGGTCGGGGCTATGGCTACACCTTC. This translates into CASSGRGYGYTF.

The chain couples TRBV7-2 to TRBJ2-1; 12 bases line up with TRBD2. Germline trimming cut 5 bases from V and 12 bases from J; bases unmatched to any gene: 11. Germline-derived CDR1 and CDR2 are SGHTA and FQGNSA. The CDR3 extends over 15 amino acids. The chain's CDR3 is CASSTTSGGGGRQFF. DNA for the CDR3: TGTGCCAGCAGCACGACTAGCGGGGGCGGCGGGCGGCAGTTCTTC.

The chain has TRBV19 and TRBJ1-1, with TRBD1 matching over 8 bases. The V segment lost 8 bases and the J segment 6 bases; nucleotides outside the gene matches: 5. Germline CDR1 reads LNHDA; CDR2 reads SQIVND (reference sequence). There are 12 residues in the CDR3. CDR3 residues: CASRTGMSEAFF. Here the CDR3 DNA reads TGTGCCAGTCGGACAGGGATGTCTGAAGCTTTCTTT.

The rearrangement uses TRBV7-2 and TRBJ1-6; D gene unclear. The germline V gene encodes CDR1 SGHTA and CDR2 FQGNSA. The CDR3 runs to 16 residues. The V end lost 5 bases, the J end lost 7 bases, and 18 bases lay between the germline ends. CDR3 nucleotide sequence: TGTGCCAGCAGCCCTACCTCTGGCACAGCCAATTCACCCCTCCACTTT. This codes for CASSPTSGTANSPLHF.

V is TRBV27 and J is TRBJ2-2, with D possibly matching TRBD2 (6 bases). Germline loops: CDR1 MNHEY, CDR2 SMNVEV (reference sequence). V was trimmed by 5 bases and J by 6 bases, leaving 13 bases between them. This CDR3 contains 14 residues. CDR3 in amino acids: CASSTRRGSGELFF. CDR3 in DNA: TGTGCCAGCAGTACCCGACGGGGGTCCGGGGAGCTGTTTTTT.

This clone has just a few counts. At one of its ends the junction is not consistent with the germline gene, which may arise from a read error. The chain joins TRBV3-1 (or the pseudogene TRBV3-2) to TRBJ2-3, with TRBD1 matching over 9 bases. The CDR3 runs 13 residues. Germline V lookup: CDR1 LGHDT, CDR2 YNNKEL (reference sequence). CDR3 bases: TGTGCCAGTGGAACAGGGGGCACGGATACGCAGTATTTT. Its translation is CASGTGGTDTQYF.

The CDR3 nucleotides are TGTGCCAGCGGTCCAACTAGATCTTCCGGGGAGCTGTTTTTT. The encoded protein is CASGPTRSSGELFF. This chain connects TRBV3-1 (or the pseudogene TRBV3-2) to TRBJ2-2, with D maybe TRBD2 (5 bases). Germline assignment: CDR1 LGHDT and CDR2 YNNKEL (reference sequence). Trimming took off 8 bases at V and 6 bases at J, with 16 bases between the two ends. The CDR3 runs 14 residues.

The J gene is TRBJ1-1, the V gene TRBV19; D is undetermined. Deletions cut 8 bases from V and 4 bases from J, with 11 bases between. CDR3 length equals 12 residues. Germline CDR1 reads LNHDA; CDR2 reads SQIVND (reference sequence). The CDR3, as DNA: TGTGCCAGTCGTTACCAAGCCACTGAAGCTTTCTTT. This encodes CASRYQATEAFF.

This rearrangement joins TRBV7-8 to TRBJ1-5; no clear D gene. The germline V and J ends were trimmed by 1 base and 0 bases, with 10 bases remaining between them. Germline CDR1 SGHVS, CDR2 FQNEAQ. The CDR3 extends over 16 amino acids. CDR3 coding DNA: TGTGCCAGCAGCTTAGGTTCGCCCTTTAGCAATCAGCCCCAGCATTTT. It specifies CASSLGSPFSNQPQHF.

V and J are TRBV4-3 and TRBJ2-5, with 7 bases matching TRBD1. This CDR3 spans 17 amino acids. With V trimmed by 1 base and J by 3 bases, 11 bases remained unmatched. Germline CDR1 LGHNA, CDR2 YSLEER. CDR3 in amino acids: CASSQGRLGQGEETQYF. The CDR3 DNA follows: TGCGCCAGCAGCCAAGGCCGATTGGGGCAGGGGGAAGAGACCCAGTACTTC.

The CDR3 DNA reads as TGTGCCAGCTCAACCGACTGGAACACTGAAGCTTTCTTT. Protein: CASSTDWNTEAFF. The chain uses TRBV18 and TRBJ1-1; D is unresolved. The CDR3 runs to 13 residues. V was clipped by 5 bases and J by 1 base, with 8 bases between them. The germline V gene encodes CDR1 KGHSH and CDR2 LQKENI.

The rearrangement uses TRBV6-2 or TRBV6-3 and TRBJ2-7; TRBD1 is a possible D gene (5 bases). Germline CDR1 MNHEY, CDR2 SVGEGT. V was trimmed by 6 bases and J by 3 bases, leaving 15 bases between them. This CDR3 contains 14 residues. The CDR3 region has the DNA TGTGCCAGCAGCCGTCCAGGGAACCTCTACGAGCAGTACTTC. Translated, it gives CASSRPGNLYEQYF.

The chain couples TRBV6-2 or TRBV6-3 to TRBJ2-7; D might be TRBD1 (6 bases). Trimming left V 4 bases short and J 4 bases short, with 11 bases between. Germline V gene data show CDR1 as MNHEY and CDR2 as SVGEGT. This CDR3 spans 13 amino acids. CDR3 residues: CASSSQGKYEQYF. As DNA, the CDR3 is TGTGCCAGCAGTTCACAGGGAAAATACGAGCAGTACTTC.